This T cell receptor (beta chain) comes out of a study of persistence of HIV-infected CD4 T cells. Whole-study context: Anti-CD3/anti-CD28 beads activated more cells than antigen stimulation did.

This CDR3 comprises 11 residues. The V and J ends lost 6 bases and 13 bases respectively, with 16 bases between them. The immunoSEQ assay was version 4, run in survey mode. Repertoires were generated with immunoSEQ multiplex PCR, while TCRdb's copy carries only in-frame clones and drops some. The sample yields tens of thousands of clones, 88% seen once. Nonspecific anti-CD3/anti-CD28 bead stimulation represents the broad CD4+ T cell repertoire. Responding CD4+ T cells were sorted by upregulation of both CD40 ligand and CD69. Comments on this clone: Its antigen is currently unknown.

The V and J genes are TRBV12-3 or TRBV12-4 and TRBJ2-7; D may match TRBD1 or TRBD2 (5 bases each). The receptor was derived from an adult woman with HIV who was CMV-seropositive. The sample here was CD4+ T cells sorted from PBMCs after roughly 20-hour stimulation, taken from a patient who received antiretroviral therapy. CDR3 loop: CASRIGGHIYF. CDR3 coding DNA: TGTGCCAGCAGAATTGGAGGACACATATACTTC.